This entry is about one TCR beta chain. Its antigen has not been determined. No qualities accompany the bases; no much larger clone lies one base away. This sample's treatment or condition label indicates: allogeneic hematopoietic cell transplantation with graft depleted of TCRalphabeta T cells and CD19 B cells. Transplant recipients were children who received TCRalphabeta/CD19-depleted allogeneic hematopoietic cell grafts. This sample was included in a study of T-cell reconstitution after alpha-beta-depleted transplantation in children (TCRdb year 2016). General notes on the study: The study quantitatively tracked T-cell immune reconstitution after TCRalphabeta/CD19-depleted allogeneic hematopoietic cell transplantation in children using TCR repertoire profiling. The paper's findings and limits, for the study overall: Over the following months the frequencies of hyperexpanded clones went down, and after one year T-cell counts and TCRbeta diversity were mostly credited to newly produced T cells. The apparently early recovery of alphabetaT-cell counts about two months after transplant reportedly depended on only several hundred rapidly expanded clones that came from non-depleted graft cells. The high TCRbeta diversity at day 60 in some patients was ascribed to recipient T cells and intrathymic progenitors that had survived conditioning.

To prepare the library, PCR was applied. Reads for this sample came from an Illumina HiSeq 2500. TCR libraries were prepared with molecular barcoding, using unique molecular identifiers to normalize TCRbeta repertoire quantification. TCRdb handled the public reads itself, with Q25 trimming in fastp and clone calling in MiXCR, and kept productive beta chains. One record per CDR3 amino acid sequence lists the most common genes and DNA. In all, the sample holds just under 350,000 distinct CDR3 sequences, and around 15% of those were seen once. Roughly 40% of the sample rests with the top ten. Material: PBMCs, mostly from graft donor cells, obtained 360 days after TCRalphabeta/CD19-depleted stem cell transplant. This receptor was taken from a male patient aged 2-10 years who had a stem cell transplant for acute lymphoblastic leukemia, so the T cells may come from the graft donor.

The CDR3 loop reads CASSLGVTSFPHEQYF. The DNA sequence follows: TGTGCCAGCAGCTTAGGGGTGACTAGTTTCCCCCACGAGCAGTACTTC. The chain couples TRBV7-8 to TRBJ2-7, with TRBD2 perhaps the D gene, on 6 matching bases. V is shortened by 1 base, J by 5 bases, and the region joining them spans 18 bases. The CDR3 spans 16 residues, from the cysteine through the phenylalanine. The CDR3 DNA has 48 bases and is translated from base 1. The germline V gene yields SGHVS for CDR1 and FQNEAQ for CDR2.